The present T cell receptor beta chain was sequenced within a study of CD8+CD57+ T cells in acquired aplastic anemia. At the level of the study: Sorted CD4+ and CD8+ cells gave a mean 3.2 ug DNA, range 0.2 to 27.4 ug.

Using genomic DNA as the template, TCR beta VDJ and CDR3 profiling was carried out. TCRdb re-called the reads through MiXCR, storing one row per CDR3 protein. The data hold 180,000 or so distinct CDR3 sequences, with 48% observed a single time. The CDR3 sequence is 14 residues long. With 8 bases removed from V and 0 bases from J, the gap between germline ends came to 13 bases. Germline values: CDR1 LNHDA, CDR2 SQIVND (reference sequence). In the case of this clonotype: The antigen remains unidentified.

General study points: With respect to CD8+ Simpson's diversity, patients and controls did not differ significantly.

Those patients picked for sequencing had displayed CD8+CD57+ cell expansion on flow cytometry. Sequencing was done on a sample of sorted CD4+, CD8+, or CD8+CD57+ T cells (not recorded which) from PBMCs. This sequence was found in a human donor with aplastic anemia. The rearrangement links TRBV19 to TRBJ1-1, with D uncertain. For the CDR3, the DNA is TGTGCCAGTGGATCGAAGTCCCTGAACACTGAAGCTTTCTTT. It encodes CASGSKSLNTEAFF.